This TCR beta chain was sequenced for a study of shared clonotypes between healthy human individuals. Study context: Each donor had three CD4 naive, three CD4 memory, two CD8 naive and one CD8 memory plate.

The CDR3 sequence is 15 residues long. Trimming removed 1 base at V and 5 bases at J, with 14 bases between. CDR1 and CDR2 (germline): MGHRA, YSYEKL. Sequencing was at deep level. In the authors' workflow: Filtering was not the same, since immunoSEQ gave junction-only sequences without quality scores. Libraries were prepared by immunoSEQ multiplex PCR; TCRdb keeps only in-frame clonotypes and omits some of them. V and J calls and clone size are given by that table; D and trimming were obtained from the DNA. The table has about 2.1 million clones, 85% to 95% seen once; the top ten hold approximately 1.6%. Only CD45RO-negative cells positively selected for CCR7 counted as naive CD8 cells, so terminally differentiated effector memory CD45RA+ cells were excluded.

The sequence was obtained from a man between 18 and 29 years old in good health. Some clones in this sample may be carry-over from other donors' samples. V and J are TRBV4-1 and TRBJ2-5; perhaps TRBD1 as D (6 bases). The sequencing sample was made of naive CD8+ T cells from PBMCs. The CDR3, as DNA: TGCGCCAGCAGCCAAGTCTGGACAGTGCGGGAGACCCAGTACTTC. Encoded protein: CASSQVWTVRETQYF.